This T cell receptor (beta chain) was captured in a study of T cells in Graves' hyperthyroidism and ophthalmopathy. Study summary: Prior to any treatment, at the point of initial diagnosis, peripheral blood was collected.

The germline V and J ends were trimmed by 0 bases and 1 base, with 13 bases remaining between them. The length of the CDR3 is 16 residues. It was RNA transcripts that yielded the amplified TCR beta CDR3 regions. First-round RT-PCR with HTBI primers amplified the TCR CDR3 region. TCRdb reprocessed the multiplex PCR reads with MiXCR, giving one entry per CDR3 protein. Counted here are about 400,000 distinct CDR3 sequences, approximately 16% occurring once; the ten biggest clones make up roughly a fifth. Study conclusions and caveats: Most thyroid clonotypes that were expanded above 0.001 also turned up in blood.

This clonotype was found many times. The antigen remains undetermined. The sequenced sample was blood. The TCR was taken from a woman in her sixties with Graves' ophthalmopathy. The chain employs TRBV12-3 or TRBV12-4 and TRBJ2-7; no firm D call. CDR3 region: CASSLALTRLSYEQYF. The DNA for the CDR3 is TGTGCCAGCAGTTTAGCGCTAACCCGACTTTCCTACGAGCAGTACTTC.